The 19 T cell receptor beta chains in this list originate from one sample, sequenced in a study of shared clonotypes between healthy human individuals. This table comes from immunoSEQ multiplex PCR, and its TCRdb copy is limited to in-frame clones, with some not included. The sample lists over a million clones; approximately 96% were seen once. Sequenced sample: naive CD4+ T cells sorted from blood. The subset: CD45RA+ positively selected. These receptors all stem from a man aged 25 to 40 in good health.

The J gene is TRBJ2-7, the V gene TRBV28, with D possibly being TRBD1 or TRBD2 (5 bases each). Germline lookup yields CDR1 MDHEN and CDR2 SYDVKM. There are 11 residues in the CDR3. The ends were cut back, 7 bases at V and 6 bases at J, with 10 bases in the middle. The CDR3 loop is CASTPGGEQYF. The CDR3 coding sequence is TGTGCCAGCACTCCTGGGGGCGAGCAGTACTTC. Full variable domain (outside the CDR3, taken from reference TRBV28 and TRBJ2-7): DVKVTQSSRYLVKRTGEKVFLECVQDMDHENMFWYRQDPGLGLRLIYFSYDVKMKEKGDIPEGYSVSREKKERFSLILESASTNQTSMYLCASTPGGEQYFGPGTRLTVT.

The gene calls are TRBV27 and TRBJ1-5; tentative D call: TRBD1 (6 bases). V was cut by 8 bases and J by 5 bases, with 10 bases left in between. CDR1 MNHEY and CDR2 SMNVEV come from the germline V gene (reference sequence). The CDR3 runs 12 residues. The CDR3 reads CASWTAYQPQHF. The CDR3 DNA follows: TGTGCCAGCTGGACAGCTTATCAGCCCCAGCATTTT.

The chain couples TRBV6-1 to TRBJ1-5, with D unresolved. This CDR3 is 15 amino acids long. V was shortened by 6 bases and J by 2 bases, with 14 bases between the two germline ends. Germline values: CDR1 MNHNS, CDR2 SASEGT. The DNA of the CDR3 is TGTGCCAGCAGGTCCTCCAAGGGTGGCAATCAGCCCCAGCATTTT. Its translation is CASRSSKGGNQPQHF.

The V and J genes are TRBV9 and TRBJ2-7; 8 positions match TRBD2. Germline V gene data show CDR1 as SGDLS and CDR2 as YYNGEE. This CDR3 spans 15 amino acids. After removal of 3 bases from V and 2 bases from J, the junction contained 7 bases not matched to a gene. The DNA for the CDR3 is TGTGCCAGCAGCGAGCTAGCGGGCCCACCCTACGAGCAGTACTTC. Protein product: CASSELAGPPYEQYF.

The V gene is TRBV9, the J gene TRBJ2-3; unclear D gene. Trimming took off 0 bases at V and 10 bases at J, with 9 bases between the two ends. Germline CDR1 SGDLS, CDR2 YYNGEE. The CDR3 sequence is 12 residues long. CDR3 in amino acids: CASSVGAQAQYF. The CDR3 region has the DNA TGTGCCAGCAGCGTAGGGGCTCAAGCGCAGTATTTT.

CDR3 in amino acids: CASATEYTDTQYF. The CDR3 nucleotides read TGTGCCAGCGCGACAGAATACACAGATACGCAGTATTTT. V and J are TRBV19 and TRBJ2-3; D might be TRBD1 (5 bases). The CDR3 extends over 13 amino acids. V lost 9 bases and J 2 bases, leaving 12 bases between the germline ends. From germline, CDR1 is LNHDA and CDR2 SQIVND (reference sequence).

The DNA for the CDR3 is TGTGCCAGCAGCTATCCCGGCGGAACTGAAGCTTTCTTT. It encodes CASSYPGGTEAFF. The chain combines TRBV11-2 with TRBJ1-1; D is undetermined. The CDR3 length is 13 residues. Deletions cut 4 bases from V and 5 bases from J, with 11 bases between. CDR1 SGHAT and CDR2 FQNNGV come from the germline V gene.

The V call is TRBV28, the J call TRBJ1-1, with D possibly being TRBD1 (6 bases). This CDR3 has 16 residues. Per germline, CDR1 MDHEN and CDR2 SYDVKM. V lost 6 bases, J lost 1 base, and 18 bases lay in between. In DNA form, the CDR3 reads TGTGCCAGCAGGTTGGGCGCGACAGGATGGAACACTGAAGCTTTCTTT. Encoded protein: CASRLGATGWNTEAFF.

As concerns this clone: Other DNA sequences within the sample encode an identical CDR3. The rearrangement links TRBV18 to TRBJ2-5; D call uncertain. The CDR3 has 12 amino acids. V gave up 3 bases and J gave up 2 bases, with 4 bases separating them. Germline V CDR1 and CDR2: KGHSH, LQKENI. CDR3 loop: CASSPGQETQYF. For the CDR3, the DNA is TGTGCCAGCTCACCGGGGCAAGAGACCCAGTACTTC.

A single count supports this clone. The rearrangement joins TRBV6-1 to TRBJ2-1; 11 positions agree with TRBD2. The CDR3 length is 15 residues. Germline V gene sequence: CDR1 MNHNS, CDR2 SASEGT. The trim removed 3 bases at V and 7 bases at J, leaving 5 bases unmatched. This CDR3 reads CASSEASGRWNEQFF. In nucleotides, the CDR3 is TGTGCCAGCAGTGAGGCTAGCGGGAGGTGGAATGAGCAGTTCTTC.

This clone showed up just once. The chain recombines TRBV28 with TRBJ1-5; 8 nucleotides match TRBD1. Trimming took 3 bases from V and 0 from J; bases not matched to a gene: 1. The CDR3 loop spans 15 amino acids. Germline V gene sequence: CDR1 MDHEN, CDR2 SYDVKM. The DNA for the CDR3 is TGTGCCAGCAGTTTCGACAGGGGTAGCAATCAGCCCCAGCATTTT. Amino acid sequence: CASSFDRGSNQPQHF.

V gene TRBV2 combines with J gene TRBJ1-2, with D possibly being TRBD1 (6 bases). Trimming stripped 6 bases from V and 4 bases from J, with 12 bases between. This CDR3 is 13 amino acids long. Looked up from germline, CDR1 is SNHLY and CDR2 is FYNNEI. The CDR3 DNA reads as TGTGCCAGCAGCCAGGACAGCACCTATGGCTACACCTTC. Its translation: CASSQDSTYGYTF.

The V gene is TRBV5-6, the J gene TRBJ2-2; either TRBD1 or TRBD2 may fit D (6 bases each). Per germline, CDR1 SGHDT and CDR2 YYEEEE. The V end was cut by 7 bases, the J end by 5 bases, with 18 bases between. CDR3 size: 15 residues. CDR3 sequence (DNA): TGTGCCAGCCGACAGAGGGGGGCCTTTACCGGGGAGCTGTTTTTT. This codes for CASRQRGAFTGELFF.

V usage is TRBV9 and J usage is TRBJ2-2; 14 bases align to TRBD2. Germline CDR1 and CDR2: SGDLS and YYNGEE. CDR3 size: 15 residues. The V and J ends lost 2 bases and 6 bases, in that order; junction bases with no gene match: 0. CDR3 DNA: TGTGCCAGCAGCGTGGGACTAGCGGGAGCCGGGGAGCTGTTTTTT. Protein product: CASSVGLAGAGELFF.

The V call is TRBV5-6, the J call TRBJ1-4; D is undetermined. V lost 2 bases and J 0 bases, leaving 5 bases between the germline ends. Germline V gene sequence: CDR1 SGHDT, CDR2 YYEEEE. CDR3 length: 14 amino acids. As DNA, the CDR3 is TGTGCCAGCAGCTTCCTTGCAACTAATGAAAAACTGTTTTTT. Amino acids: CASSFLATNEKLFF.

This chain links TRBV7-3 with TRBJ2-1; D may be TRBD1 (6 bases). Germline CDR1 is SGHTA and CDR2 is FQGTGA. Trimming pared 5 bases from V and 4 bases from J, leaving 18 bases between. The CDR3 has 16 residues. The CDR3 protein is CASSPRGGEGYNEQFF. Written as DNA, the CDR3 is TGTGCCAGCAGCCCCAGAGGGGGAGAGGGGTACAATGAGCAGTTCTTC.

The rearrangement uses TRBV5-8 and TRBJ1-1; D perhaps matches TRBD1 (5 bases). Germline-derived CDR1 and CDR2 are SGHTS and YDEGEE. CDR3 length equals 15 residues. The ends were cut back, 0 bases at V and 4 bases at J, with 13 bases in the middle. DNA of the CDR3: TGTGCCAGCAGCTTGGAGGGCAGGGTTGGCACTGAAGCTTTCTTT. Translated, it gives CASSLEGRVGTEAFF. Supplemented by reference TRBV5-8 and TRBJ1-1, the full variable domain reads EAGVTQSPTHLIKTRGQQATLRCSPISGHTSVYWYQQALGLGLQFLLWYDEGEERNRGNFPPRFSGRQFPNYSSELNVNALELEDSALYLCASSLEGRVGTEAFFGQGTRLTVV.

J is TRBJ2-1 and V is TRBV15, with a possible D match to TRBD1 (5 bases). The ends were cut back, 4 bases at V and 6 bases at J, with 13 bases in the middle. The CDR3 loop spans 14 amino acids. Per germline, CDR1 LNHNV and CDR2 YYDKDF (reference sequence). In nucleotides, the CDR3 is TGTGCCACCAGCAAGAGTCCCAGGGTCAATGAGCAGTTCTTC. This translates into CATSKSPRVNEQFF.

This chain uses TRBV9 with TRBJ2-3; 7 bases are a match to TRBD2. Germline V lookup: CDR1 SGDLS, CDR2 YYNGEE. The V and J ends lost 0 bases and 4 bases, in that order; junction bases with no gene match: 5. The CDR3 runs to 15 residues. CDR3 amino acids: CASSVERDSSDTQYF. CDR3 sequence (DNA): TGTGCCAGCAGCGTAGAGCGGGATAGTTCAGATACGCAGTATTTT.